Following are 17 T cell receptor beta chains from one sample sequenced in a study of T-cell reconstitution after alpha-beta-depleted transplantation in children. Preparation of the TCRbeta library involved a method that used unique molecular identifiers. From the PCR reads, TCRdb called clonotypes with MiXCR, one entry per CDR3 protein. Of about 610,000 distinct CDR3 sequences listed, about 10% are singletons. The sample here was PBMCs from the stem cell graft donor, taken from the stem cell graft. All receptors come from a human donor who donated a stem cell graft to a child with acute myeloid leukemia.

V usage is TRBV11-2 and J usage is TRBJ1-1; D may be TRBD1 (5 bases). Germline-derived CDR1 and CDR2 are SGHAT and FQNNGV. Trimming cost V 0 bases and J 0 bases, with 14 bases left between them. This CDR3 comprises 17 residues. CDR3 sequence: CASSLDRDLSLNTEAFF. The CDR3 nucleotides are TGTGCCAGCAGCTTAGACAGGGACCTATCGCTGAACACTGAAGCTTTCTTT.

The sample holds a few counts of this clonotype. The rearrangement links TRBV20-1 to TRBJ2-3; 11 nucleotides match TRBD2. Germline V gives CDR1 DFQATT, CDR2 SNEGSKA (reference sequence). The CDR3 is 16 residues long. J was trimmed by 2 bases and V by 5 bases; bases with no gene match: 9. Here the CDR3 reads CSAGAGTSGLTDTQYF. The CDR3, as DNA: TGCAGTGCTGGGGCAGGGACTAGCGGACTCACAGATACGCAGTATTTT.

The gene calls are TRBV7-2 and TRBJ2-7; D possibly matches TRBD1 or TRBD2 (5 bases each). This CDR3 is built from 16 residues. Germline CDR1 and CDR2: SGHTA and FQGNSA. Trimming took off 2 bases at V and 9 bases at J, with 23 bases between the two ends. The CDR3 loop is CASSLTSGRPSYRQYF. CDR3 in DNA: TGTGCCAGCAGCTTAACTTCGGGGCGACCCTCCTATCGGCAGTACTTC.

The J gene is TRBJ2-1, the V gene TRBV20-1; TRBD2 agrees at 11 bases. Germline CDR1 is DFQATT and CDR2 is SNEGSKA (reference sequence). This CDR3 comprises 15 residues. Losses at the gene ends were 4 bases for V and 3 bases for J; bases not matched to a gene: 5. The CDR3 DNA sequence: TGCAGTGCTACCGAGGGACTAGCGGTCTACAATGAGCAGTTCTTC. Translation gives CSATEGLAVYNEQFF.

This clonotype turned up a few times. This chain uses TRBV7-2 with TRBJ1-2; TRBD1 might be the D (6 bases). Trimming removed 8 bases at V and 2 bases at J, with 9 bases between. Germline loops: CDR1 SGHTA, CDR2 FQGNSA. The CDR3 contains 12 residues. The CDR3 is CASLQGNYGYTF. CDR3 nucleotides: TGTGCCAGCTTGCAGGGGAACTATGGCTACACCTTC.

This clonotype has only a few counts. This chain connects TRBV5-6 to TRBJ1-3; a weak D match, TRBD1 (5 bases). Germline V gives CDR1 SGHDT, CDR2 YYEEEE. Trimming cost V 4 bases and J 3 bases, with 11 bases left between them. This CDR3 has 14 residues. The CDR3 nucleotides are TGTGCCAGCAGCCACCGGGACTTTGGAAACACCATATATTTT. Translating it yields CASSHRDFGNTIYF.

This clonotype occurred many times. The V call is TRBV15, the J call TRBJ2-1, with 8 bases that match TRBD2. Germline-derived CDR1 and CDR2 are LNHNV and YYDKDF (reference sequence). V was pared by 5 bases and J by 2 bases, with 8 bases of the junction left unmatched. The CDR3 length is 16 residues. Here the CDR3 DNA reads TGTGCCACCAGCGGTAGACTAGCGCAAACCTACAATGAGCAGTTCTTC. The encoded protein is CATSGRLAQTYNEQFF. Full variable domain (remainder filled in from reference TRBV15 and TRBJ2-1): DAMVIQNPRYQVTQFGKPVTLSCSQTLNHNVMYWYQQKSSQAPKLLFHYYDKDFNNEADTPDNFQSRRPNTSFCFLDIRSPGLGDTAMYLCATSGRLAQTYNEQFFGPGTRLTVL.

This clonotype was seen ten or more times. This rearrangement joins TRBV9 to TRBJ2-1, with 12 bases that match TRBD1. The CDR3 has 16 amino acids. CDR1 is SGDLS, CDR2 YYNGEE, per germline. Unmatched junction bases numbered 8, after V lost 4 bases and J lost 6 bases. DNA for the CDR3: TGTGCCAGCAGCCCGAGGGACAGGGGGCGTTTCAATGAGCAGTTCTTC. Amino acid sequence: CASSPRDRGRFNEQFF.

The chain uses TRBV7-9 and TRBJ1-1; D is undetermined. V lost 5 bases to trimming and J lost 1 base, with 20 bases between them. Germline V gives CDR1 SEHNR, CDR2 FQNEAQ (reference sequence). The CDR3 is 17 amino acids. The CDR3 sequence is CASSPSGFRKGNTEAFF. The CDR3 nucleotides read TGTGCCAGCAGCCCCTCCGGGTTTCGGAAGGGGAACACTGAAGCTTTCTTT. Full variable domain (rest looked up from reference TRBV7-9 and TRBJ1-1): DTGVSQNPRHKITKRGQNVTFRCDPISEHNRLYWYRQTLGQGPEFLTYFQNEAQLEKSRLLSDRFSAERPKGSFSTLEIQRTEQGDSAMYLCASSPSGFRKGNTEAFFGQGTRLTVV.

The sample holds many counts of this clonotype. V usage is TRBV11-2 and J usage is TRBJ2-5, with 8 bases aligning to TRBD1. With V trimmed by 3 bases and J by 5 bases, 8 bases remained unmatched. CDR1 SGHAT and CDR2 FQNNGV come from the germline V gene. This CDR3 is built from 15 residues. The CDR3 spells CASSFPRTGFETQYF. CDR3 nucleotides: TGTGCCAGCAGCTTCCCCCGGACAGGGTTTGAGACCCAGTACTTC.

This clonotype was observed at least ten times. The chain is built from TRBV29-1 and TRBJ2-3; D gene uncertain. The CDR3 contains 11 residues. Looked up from germline, CDR1 is SQVTM and CDR2 is ANQGSEA. Trimming took 8 bases from V and 4 from J, leaving 10 bases between them. This chain's CDR3 is CSLRVADTQYF. In nucleotides, the CDR3 is TGCAGCCTCCGCGTGGCAGATACGCAGTATTTT.

The rearrangement joins TRBV29-1 to TRBJ1-5; TRBD1 matches at 7 bases. V lost 5 bases and J lost 6; bases outside the gene matches: 4. The CDR3 is 12 amino acids. The V gene's germline CDR1 is SQVTM and CDR2 ANQGSEA. As DNA, the CDR3 is TGCAGCGTTACCCAGGGGGGTCAGCCCCAGCATTTT. Residues: CSVTQGGQPQHF.

The J gene is TRBJ2-2, the V gene TRBV7-2; possible D gene TRBD1, 5 bases. Germline V CDR1 and CDR2: SGHTA, FQGNSA. The ends were cut back, 8 bases at V and 7 bases at J, with 11 bases in the middle. The CDR3 consists of 12 residues. For the CDR3, the DNA is TGTGCCAGCGTCAGGGATATCGGGGAGCTGTTTTTT. Encoded protein: CASVRDIGELFF. Together with reference TRBV7-2 and TRBJ2-2, the CDR3 gives the full variable domain: GAGVSQSPSNKVTEKGKDVELRCDPISGHTALYWYRQSLGQGLEFLIYFQGNSAPDKSGLPSDRFSAERTGGSVSTLTIQRTQQEDSAVYLCASVRDIGELFFGEGSRLTVL.

The gene calls are TRBV6-2 or TRBV6-3 and TRBJ2-3; 7 bases match TRBD2. With V trimmed by 6 bases and J by 2 bases, 11 bases remained unmatched. CDR1 and CDR2 from the germline V gene are MNHEY and SVGEGT. CDR3 length equals 16 residues. CDR3 region: CASSRPASGPTDTQYF. DNA for the CDR3: TGTGCCAGCAGCCGCCCGGCTAGCGGTCCCACAGATACGCAGTATTTT.

In its sample, this clonotype was seen many times. The chain employs TRBV10-3 and TRBJ2-7; D unclear. Germline V gene data show CDR1 as ENHRY and CDR2 as SYGVKD. Trimming took 4 bases from V and 4 from J, leaving 11 bases between them. CDR3 length equals 13 residues. Here the CDR3 reads CAISVSEAYEQYF. As DNA, the CDR3 is TGTGCCATCAGTGTCAGCGAGGCGTACGAGCAGTACTTC.

V usage is TRBV20-1 and J usage is TRBJ2-1; 9 nucleotides agree with TRBD2. In germline, CDR1 is DFQATT, CDR2 SNEGSKA (reference sequence). This CDR3 is 15 amino acids long. After removal of 1 base from V and 10 bases from J, the junction contained 11 bases not matched to a gene. For the CDR3, the DNA is TGCAGTGCTAGAGGAATAGCGGGGGCGGGCAGAGAGCAGTTCTTC. Amino acids: CSARGIAGAGREQFF.

This clonotype was counted many times. The genes are TRBV5-1 and TRBJ2-2, with TRBD2 matching 14 bases. V shed 4 bases, J shed 5 bases, and the junction held 7 bases outside the gene matches. The CDR3 is 17 amino acids. The germline gives CDR1 SGHRS, CDR2 YFSETQ. CDR3 sequence reads: CASSPGLAGGWTGELFF. CDR3 DNA: TGCGCCAGCAGCCCCGGACTAGCGGGAGGCTGGACCGGGGAGCTGTTTTTT. Complete variable domain (other parts from reference TRBV5-1 and TRBJ2-2): KAGVTQTPRYLIKTRGQQVTLSCSPISGHRSVSWYQQTPGQGLQFLFEYFSETQRNKGNFPGRFSGRQFSNSRSEMNVSTLELGDSALYLCASSPGLAGGWTGELFFGEGSRLTVL.